Below, 20 T cell receptor beta chains from the same sample are listed, as sequenced in a study of TIL therapy for anti-PD-1-resistant metastatic lung cancer. The immunoSEQ assay was v3. Here immunoSEQ multiplex PCR was the method, and the copy in TCRdb shows in-frame clones only, minus some. This sample carries 20,000 to 25,000 clones, around three quarters of them seen once, and the ten largest clones take approximately 2%. Time point described: pre-treatment sample, taken before nivolumab and TIL therapy. Sequencing was performed on blood, taken at baseline. The receptor set was obtained from a person aged 25-85 years with non-small cell lung cancer.

The sample holds one count of this clone. V gene TRBV15 combines with J gene TRBJ2-3, with D uncertain. CDR3 size: 11 residues. Germline V gene sequence: CDR1 LNHNV, CDR2 YYDKDF (reference sequence). The V gene lost 4 bases and the J gene lost 5 bases, with 4 bases spanning the gap. This CDR3 is CATSNKDTQYF. The CDR3 region has the DNA TGTGCCACCAGCAACAAAGATACGCAGTATTTT.

This rearrangement joins TRBV24-1 to TRBJ1-5; 8 positions match TRBD1. There are 12 residues in the CDR3. Per the germline V gene, CDR1 is KGHDR and CDR2 is SFDVKD. V lost 9 bases to trimming and J lost 7 bases; unmatched junction nucleotides: 4. The CDR3 reads CATQQGEQPQHF. DNA for the CDR3: TGTGCCACCCAACAGGGGGAGCAGCCCCAGCATTTT.

V and J are TRBV4-1 and TRBJ2-3; 8 bases line up with TRBD2. CDR1 is MGHRA and CDR2 is YSYEKL in the germline V gene. This CDR3 region has 16 residues. V shed 3 bases, J shed 2 bases, and the junction held 7 bases outside the gene matches. The CDR3 region has the DNA TGCGCCAGCAGCCATTCGACTAGCGTATACACAGATACGCAGTATTTT. Translating gives CASSHSTSVYTDTQYF.

J is TRBJ2-1 and V is TRBV9, with D perhaps given as TRBD1 or TRBD2 (5 bases each). The germline V gene has CDR1 SGDLS and CDR2 YYNGEE. The V gene lost 4 bases and the J gene lost 0 bases, with 11 bases spanning the gap. This CDR3 comprises 15 residues. The CDR3 DNA follows: TGTGCCAGCAGCCGCTGGGGGTCCTCCTACAATGAGCAGTTCTTC. Protein product: CASSRWGSSYNEQFF.

J is TRBJ2-6 and V is TRBV7-9; D tentatively fits TRBD1 or TRBD2 (5 bases each). Germline V gene sequence: CDR1 SEHNR, CDR2 FQNEAQ (reference sequence). V dropped 3 bases and J dropped 2 bases, with 8 bases sitting between them. The CDR3 covers 15 residues. The CDR3 nucleotides read TGTGCCAGCAGCTTTCGGGGCACTGGGGCCAACGTCCTGACTTTC. Protein product: CASSFRGTGANVLTF.

J is TRBJ1-1 and V is TRBV30, with D uncertain. The germline CDR1 and CDR2 sequences are GTSNPN and SVGIG (reference sequence). V gave up 0 bases and J gave up 10 bases, with 9 bases separating them. The CDR3 length is 11 residues. CDR3 loop: CAWSVRSAAFF. CDR3 in DNA: TGTGCCTGGAGTGTACGGTCCGCAGCTTTCTTT.

The J gene is TRBJ1-2, the V gene TRBV2, with D tentatively TRBD1 (5 bases). V lost 4 bases to trimming and J lost 8 bases, with 14 bases between them. The CDR3 covers 13 residues. Germline V gene lookup returns CDR1 SNHLY and CDR2 FYNNEI. The CDR3 DNA sequence: TGTGCCAGCAGTGGAGAAGGGGTGAGGGGCTACACCTTC. This translates into CASSGEGVRGYTF.

The chain employs TRBV12-5 and TRBJ2-1; perhaps TRBD2 as D (5 bases). This CDR3 contains 18 residues. V lost 4 bases and J lost 5, with 24 bases in between. Per germline, CDR1 LGHNT and CDR2 FRNRAP. The CDR3: CASGSIPGRPGKDNEQFF. CDR3 bases: TGTGCTAGTGGTTCGATCCCCGGCCGGCCGGGGAAAGACAATGAGCAGTTCTTC.

The chain is built from TRBV6-5 and TRBJ1-2; D might be TRBD1 (5 bases). The CDR3 loop spans 14 amino acids. V was cut by 6 bases and J by 4 bases, with 15 bases left in between. Germline V lookup: CDR1 MNHEY, CDR2 SVGAGI. In nucleotides, the CDR3 is TGTGCCAGCAGCCTCTTTACCGGGGGCTATGGCTACACCTTC. Protein product: CASSLFTGGYGYTF.

The V and J genes are TRBV7-3 and TRBJ1-1, with D perhaps TRBD1 (6 bases). The V end was cut by 4 bases, the J end by 1 base, with 13 bases between. This CDR3 has 15 residues. CDR1 SGHTA and CDR2 FQGTGA come from the germline V gene. The CDR3 DNA reads TGTGCCAGCAGCTCCTCGGGGGCCGGGAACACTGAAGCTTTCTTT. Translation gives CASSSSGAGNTEAFF.

The chain is built from TRBV10-1 and TRBJ2-5; D gene uncertain. Germline lookup yields CDR1 WNHNN and CDR2 SYGVQD (reference sequence). This CDR3 has 12 amino acids. The V end lost 8 bases, the J end lost 7 bases, and 14 bases lay between the germline ends. CDR3 nucleotide sequence: TGCGCCAGCGGACCCCAACTTGGGACCCAGTACTTC. Translating gives CASGPQLGTQYF.

The chain has TRBV4-1 and TRBJ2-5; D might be TRBD1 (5 bases). Trimming removed 2 bases from V and 0 bases from J, with 19 bases in between. This CDR3 region has 18 residues. The germline V gene encodes CDR1 MGHRA and CDR2 YSYEKL. CDR3 DNA sequence: TGCGCCAGCAGCCAACATTCGACAGCACACTCGTACCAAGAGACCCAGTACTTC. Residues: CASSQHSTAHSYQETQYF.

A few counts support this clone. The V and J genes are TRBV4-1 and TRBJ1-2; D possibly corresponds to TRBD1 (5 bases). The CDR3 is 15 residues long. Germline CDR1 MGHRA, CDR2 YSYEKL. The ends were cut back, 0 bases at V and 7 bases at J, with 15 bases in the middle. The DNA of the CDR3 is TGCGCCAGCAGCCAAGATCGCACCACAGGTGCTGGCTACACCTTC. Encoded protein: CASSQDRTTGAGYTF.

This chain connects TRBV2 to TRBJ2-3, with D unclear. V shed 3 bases and J shed 5 bases, with 6 bases lying between them. CDR3 length equals 12 residues. Germline V gene data show CDR1 as SNHLY and CDR2 as FYNNEI. DNA for the CDR3: TGTGCCAGCAGTGATAGGGTAGATACGCAGTATTTT. Translating it yields CASSDRVDTQYF.

The chain employs TRBV4-3 and TRBJ1-3; TRBD1 might be the D (5 bases). V lost 1 base and J lost 0, with 13 bases in between. The V gene's germline CDR1 is LGHNA and CDR2 YSLEER. The CDR3 contains 17 residues. CDR3 in amino acids: CASSQGSGRTSGNTIYF. For the CDR3, the DNA is TGCGCCAGCAGCCAAGGGTCGGGACGGACCTCTGGAAACACCATATATTTT.

In DNA, the CDR3 is TGTGCCAGCAGCTTCGGGGAGACCCAGTACTTC. Amino acid sequence: CASSFGETQYF. The chain carries TRBV7-9 and TRBJ2-5, with unresolved D. Germline CDR1 and CDR2: SEHNR and FQNEAQ (reference sequence). Trimming removed 3 bases from V and 5 bases from J, with 4 bases in between. The CDR3 runs 11 residues.

The chain recombines TRBV18 with TRBJ1-5; the D is unclear. V was cut by 2 bases and J by 2 bases, with 16 bases left in between. Per the germline V gene, CDR1 is KGHSH and CDR2 is LQKENI. The CDR3 extends over 17 amino acids. CDR3: CASSPSKVRRRNQPQHF. For the CDR3, the DNA is TGTGCCAGCTCACCATCGAAGGTTCGGCGGCGCAATCAGCCCCAGCATTTT.

The V call is TRBV25-1, the J call TRBJ2-1; no clear D. Germline CDR1 and CDR2: MGHDK and SYGVNS. Trimming removed 0 bases from V and 3 bases from J, with 9 bases in between. The CDR3 covers 15 residues. The CDR3 nucleotides read TGTGCCAGCAGTGAATACGGCAGGATCTACAATGAGCAGTTCTTC. Translated: CASSEYGRIYNEQFF.

The chain joins TRBV5-4 to TRBJ1-4; D is perhaps TRBD1 (5 bases). V was cut by 0 bases and J by 6 bases, with 12 bases left in between. Germline CDR1 and CDR2: SGHNT and YYREEE (reference sequence). This CDR3 has 15 residues. The CDR3 sequence is CASSLGGRVDEKLFF. CDR3 DNA sequence: TGTGCCAGCAGCTTGGGTGGCAGGGTGGATGAAAAACTGTTTTTT.

By sample fraction, this clone is medium-sized (0.01 to 0.1%). At the DNA level, this CDR3 is encoded by other sequences in the same sample as well. This CDR3 is CASSLARGNEQFF. The DNA of the CDR3 is TGTGCCAGCAGCTTGGCTCGGGGAAATGAGCAGTTCTTC. This rearrangement joins TRBV5-4 to TRBJ2-1; the D gene is possibly TRBD2 (5 bases). The CDR3 runs 13 residues. Germline CDR1 and CDR2: SGHNT and YYREEE (reference sequence). Trimming took off 0 bases at V and 7 bases at J, with 8 bases between the two ends.